Listed below are T cell receptor beta chains from one sample, sequenced in a study of technical replicates of blood from a handful of donors. Method: immunoSEQ multiplex PCR; TCRdb's copy keeps in-frame clones and lacks some. The sample carries more than 65,000 clones, about nine tenths recorded once. Source material: T cells isolated from PBMCs. Receptor source: a human donor in good health. CDR3s leave out the opening cysteine and the closing phenylalanine or tryptophan. Fields, in order: V gene, J gene, CDR3 protein.

V gene: TRBV9
J gene: TRBJ2-7
CDR3 protein: ASSVSVGDEQY

V gene: TRBV9
J gene: TRBJ1-2
CDR3 protein: ASSVDGGQGYGYT

V gene: TRBV4-3
J gene: TRBJ2-3
CDR3 protein: ASSQDFDRHSSDTQY

V gene: TRBV7-2
J gene: TRBJ2-1
CDR3 protein: ASSLARTGGPGEQF

V gene: TRBV9
J gene: TRBJ2-7
CDR3 protein: ASSVEWRGNEQY

V gene: TRBV7-9
J gene: TRBJ2-1
CDR3 protein: ASSLSNNNEQF

V gene: TRBV9
J gene: TRBJ1-1
CDR3 protein: ASSAQQENTEAF

V gene: TRBV5-1
J gene: TRBJ2-2
CDR3 protein: ASSLPAGGTTGELF

V gene: TRBV29-1
J gene: TRBJ2-7
CDR3 protein: SVELGGFYEQY

V gene: TRBV28
J gene: TRBJ2-1
CDR3 protein: ASSFAGGGSNEQF

V gene: TRBV18
J gene: TRBJ2-7
CDR3 protein: ASSPPGATPYEQY

V gene: TRBV9
J gene: TRBJ2-1
CDR3 protein: ASSVGLAAYNEQF

V gene: TRBV11-3
J gene: TRBJ2-1
CDR3 protein: ASSLAAGSNEQF

V gene: TRBV5-8
J gene: TRBJ2-7
CDR3 protein: ASSSRGGGRSYEQY

V gene: TRBV18
J gene: TRBJ2-2
CDR3 protein: ASSPGLARAGELF

V gene: TRBV6-5
J gene: TRBJ2-1
CDR3 protein: ASSYWGLAGDNEQF

V gene: TRBV6-5
J gene: TRBJ2-7
CDR3 protein: ASSYQGPPYEQY

V gene: TRBV5-6
J gene: TRBJ2-7
CDR3 protein: ASSSPGQGTYEQY

V gene: TRBV11-2
J gene: TRBJ1-2
CDR3 protein: ASSSLQGLARGYT

V gene: TRBV12-5
J gene: TRBJ1-2
CDR3 protein: ASGLVSGPLWSYT

V gene: TRBV25-1
J gene: TRBJ1-1
CDR3 protein: ASSESPNTEAF

V gene: TRBV5-1
J gene: TRBJ2-1
CDR3 protein: ASSPGTGGPQYNEQF

V gene: TRBV2
J gene: TRBJ2-7
CDR3 protein: ASSVEPYEQY

V gene: TRBV29-1
J gene: TRBJ2-7
CDR3 protein: SVAQGLSYEQY

V gene: TRBV7-9
J gene: TRBJ1-1
CDR3 protein: ASSVNTEAF

V gene: TRBV2
J gene: TRBJ2-1
CDR3 protein: ASSEEGAGDYNEQF

V gene: TRBV28
J gene: TRBJ1-2
CDR3 protein: ASSLIRQGAYT

V gene: TRBV5-7
J gene: TRBJ1-5
CDR3 protein: ASSYSQGASNQPQH

V gene: TRBV4-1
J gene: TRBJ2-3
CDR3 protein: ASSQPHLAGVLTYTQY

V gene: TRBV19
J gene: TRBJ1-5
CDR3 protein: ASNGGDSNQPQH

V gene: TRBV7-2
J gene: TRBJ2-1
CDR3 protein: ASSLAAGTSGRRDEQF

V gene: TRBV21-1
J gene: TRBJ2-7
CDR3 protein: ASSKRLPYEQY

V gene: TRBV7-3
J gene: TRBJ2-1
CDR3 protein: ASRTGTGGVDEQF

V gene: TRBV4-1
J gene: TRBJ2-7
CDR3 protein: ASSQVVSRPYEQY

V gene: TRBV10-3
J gene: TRBJ2-7
CDR3 protein: ATGIDVASYEQY

V gene: TRBV5-4
J gene: TRBJ1-1
CDR3 protein: ASSLGVRTEAF

V gene: TRBV4-3
J gene: TRBJ2-1
CDR3 protein: ASSLLAASYNEQF

V gene: TRBV11-3
J gene: TRBJ1-4
CDR3 protein: ASTTSDGVNEKLF

V gene: TRBV29-1
J gene: TRBJ2-1
CDR3 protein: SIRGNEQF

V gene: TRBV5-1
J gene: TRBJ1-4
CDR3 protein: ASSLTGIREKLF

V gene: TRBV27
J gene: TRBJ2-7
CDR3 protein: ASTWGRDHLSYEQY

V gene: TRBV25-1
J gene: TRBJ2-3
CDR3 protein: ASQFLADTDTQY

V gene: TRBV27
J gene: TRBJ2-1
CDR3 protein: ASSPLLAGNDEQF

V gene: TRBV27
J gene: TRBJ2-1
CDR3 protein: ASRFLVTSYNEQF

V gene: TRBV6-4
J gene: TRBJ2-2
CDR3 protein: ASILLGLAGHTGELF

V gene: TRBV9
J gene: TRBJ1-2
CDR3 protein: ASRLQGDTYGYT

V gene: TRBV10-3
J gene: TRBJ2-7
CDR3 protein: AISESSTGNSYEQY

V gene: TRBV28
J gene: TRBJ1-5
CDR3 protein: ASSLRNQPQH

V gene: TRBV7-8
J gene: TRBJ2-1
CDR3 protein: ASSLAGTSANEQF

V gene: TRBV29-1
J gene: TRBJ1-1
CDR3 protein: SVVDLGNTEAF

V gene: TRBV28
J gene: TRBJ2-3
CDR3 protein: ASRAGGGTDTQY

V gene: TRBV28
J gene: TRBJ1-1
CDR3 protein: ASSPTRGMNTEAF